This entry lists 18 T cell receptor beta chains sequenced from one sample in a study of PD-L1 blockade in urothelial cancer. The method was immunoSEQ multiplex PCR; TCRdb's version includes in-frame clones alone and lacks a portion of them. The sample holds around 26,000 clones; approximately 86% are singletons and the top ten take under 40%. This sample comprised PBMCs, obtained around atezolizumab (anti-PD-L1) treatment. The receptors shown here come from a man in his fifties or sixties with urothelial cancer.

This rearrangement joins TRBV27 to TRBJ2-1, with 8 bases that match TRBD1. CDR3 length: 17 residues. The V gene's germline CDR1 is MNHEY and CDR2 SMNVEV (reference sequence). Trimming took 4 bases from V and 2 from J; bases not matched to a gene: 10. CDR3 sequence: CASSSPGPGGPYNEQFF. DNA for the CDR3: TGTGCCAGCAGTTCTCCGGGGCCAGGGGGCCCCTACAATGAGCAGTTCTTC.

The genes are TRBV13 and TRBJ1-2; D is uncertain. The germline V gene encodes CDR1 PRHDT and CDR2 FYEKMQ (reference sequence). V shed 10 bases and J shed 8 bases, with 17 bases lying between them. This CDR3 has 12 amino acids. The CDR3 here is CATAPSIAGYTF. Written as DNA, the CDR3 is TGTGCCACCGCACCATCTATCGCAGGCTACACCTTC.

The chain employs TRBV4-2 and TRBJ2-3, with 13 bases fitting TRBD2. Germline CDR1 LGHNA, CDR2 YNFKEQ. The CDR3 extends over 17 amino acids. V was pared by 4 bases and J by 6 bases, with 10 bases of the junction left unmatched. CDR3 sequence reads: CASSLGGLAGEGDTQYF. The CDR3 nucleotides read TGTGCCAGCAGCCTGGGAGGACTAGCGGGGGAGGGGGATACGCAGTATTTT.

The chain recombines TRBV5-8 with TRBJ2-3, with TRBD2 matching over 14 bases. The CDR3 is made up of 16 amino acids. CDR1 is SGHTS and CDR2 is YDEGEE in the germline V gene. With 3 bases clipped from V and 0 bases from J, the junction kept 0 bases outside the gene matches. DNA for the CDR3: TGTGCCAGCAGCTGGACTAGCGGGAGGAGCACAGATACGCAGTATTTT. Encoded protein: CASSWTSGRSTDTQYF. Using reference TRBV5-8 and TRBJ2-3 for the parts outside the CDR3, the full variable domain is EAGVTQSPTHLIKTRGQQATLRCSPISGHTSVYWYQQALGLGLQFLLWYDEGEERNRGNFPPRFSGRQFPNYSSELNVNALELEDSALYLCASSWTSGRSTDTQYFGPGTRLTVL.

This chain connects TRBV7-9 to TRBJ1-4, with D perhaps matching TRBD1 (6 bases). Trimming shortened V by 1 base and J by 6 bases, and 9 bases separated the two germline ends. This CDR3 comprises 14 residues. Germline values: CDR1 SEHNR, CDR2 FQNEAQ (reference sequence). The CDR3 loop reads CASSLGQVDEKLFF. For the CDR3, the DNA is TGTGCCAGCAGCTTAGGACAGGTAGATGAAAAACTGTTTTTT.

The gene calls are TRBV2 and TRBJ2-1; D is unresolved. V lost 2 bases to trimming and J lost 9 bases, with 20 bases between them. The CDR3 loop spans 16 amino acids. CDR1 and CDR2 (germline): SNHLY, FYNNEI. CDR3 region: CASSERSRLLTIEQFF. The CDR3 region has the DNA TGTGCCAGCAGTGAAAGGTCCAGGTTACTGACAATTGAGCAGTTCTTC. The whole variable domain, remainder taken from reference TRBV2 and TRBJ2-1, is EPEVTQTPSHQVTQMGQEVILRCVPISNHLYFYWYRQILGQKVEFLVSFYNNEISEKSEIFDDQFSVERPDGSNFTLKIRSTKLEDSAMYFCASSERSRLLTIEQFFGPGTRLTVL.

The chain links TRBV4-3 to TRBJ2-2; no clear D. V lost 0 bases, J lost 5 bases, and 7 bases lay in between. Germline V gene sequence: CDR1 LGHNA, CDR2 YSLEER. The CDR3 is made up of 14 amino acids. The CDR3 loop is CASSQERRTGELFF. In DNA, the CDR3 is TGCGCCAGCAGCCAAGAACGGAGAACCGGGGAGCTGTTTTTT.

The chain is built from TRBV6-1 and TRBJ2-7; the D is unclear. V was trimmed by 6 bases and J by 4 bases, leaving 10 bases between them. The CDR3 contains 12 residues. The germline V gene encodes CDR1 MNHNS and CDR2 SASEGT. The CDR3 protein is CASRHILYEQYF. CDR3 in DNA: TGTGCCAGCAGACACATACTATACGAGCAGTACTTC.

This clone was counted a few times. The chain recombines TRBV4-1 with TRBJ2-2; no clear D. Germline V gives CDR1 MGHRA, CDR2 YSYEKL. Trimming took off 1 base at V and 6 bases at J, with 12 bases between the two ends. This CDR3 comprises 15 residues. Here the CDR3 DNA reads TGCGCCAGCAGCCAAGGCGGAAAGTGGTCCGGGGAGCTGTTTTTT. Protein: CASSQGGKWSGELFF.

This chain uses TRBV5-1 with TRBJ1-2; D unclear. The CDR3 spans 15 residues. V lost 0 bases and J lost 4, with 13 bases in between. The germline gives CDR1 SGHRS, CDR2 YFSETQ. CDR3 in amino acids: CASSLGPTKPYGYTF. The CDR3 region has the DNA TGCGCCAGCAGCTTGGGGCCCACTAAACCCTATGGCTACACCTTC.

V is TRBV19 and J is TRBJ1-1; 8 nucleotides match TRBD1. Germline assignment: CDR1 LNHDA and CDR2 SQIVND (reference sequence). CDR3 size: 15 residues. J lost 1 base, V lost 7 bases, and 8 bases had no gene match. The CDR3 DNA is TGTGCCAGTAAGCCCGACAGGGGATCGAACACTGAAGCTTTCTTT. It encodes CASKPDRGSNTEAFF.

The V call is TRBV7-2, the J call TRBJ2-7; D is perhaps TRBD2 (6 bases). The length of the CDR3 is 14 residues. V dropped 2 bases and J dropped 7 bases, with 15 bases sitting between them. Germline assignment: CDR1 SGHTA and CDR2 FQGNSA. The CDR3: CASSLIQGGGEQYF. CDR3 sequence (DNA): TGTGCCAGCAGCTTAATTCAGGGAGGTGGGGAGCAGTACTTC.

DNA of the CDR3: TGTGCCAGCAGCAAAGGCATGACAGGGTTTGACACCTTC. Its protein product is CASSKGMTGFDTF. This chain joins TRBV21-1 and TRBJ1-2; the D call in the table, TRBD1, was not verified against the DNA. TRBV21-1 is labeled a pseudogene. The CDR3 sequence is 13 residues long.

The chain carries TRBV6-1 and TRBJ1-1; the D is unclear. The germline V and J ends were trimmed by 3 bases and 5 bases, with 13 bases remaining between them. This CDR3 region has 14 residues. CDR1 and CDR2 from the germline V gene are MNHNS and SASEGT. CDR3 sequence (DNA): TGTGCCAGCAGTGATCTACCACCGCGGACTGAAGCTTTCTTT. Protein: CASSDLPPRTEAFF.

V is TRBV7-3 and J is TRBJ2-7; 9 bases are shared with TRBD1. V lost 5 bases and J lost 3; bases outside the gene matches: 8. This CDR3 contains 15 residues. The germline gives CDR1 SGHTA, CDR2 FQGTGA. The CDR3 loop is CASSPGDRVHYEQYF. The CDR3 nucleotides read TGTGCCAGCAGCCCCGGGGACAGGGTACACTACGAGCAGTACTTC.

This chain joins TRBV5-6 and TRBJ2-7; D possibly corresponds to TRBD1 (5 bases). The germline CDR1 and CDR2 sequences are SGHDT and YYEEEE. The CDR3 loop spans 13 amino acids. V lost 4 bases and J 5 bases, leaving 13 bases between the germline ends. As DNA, the CDR3 is TGTGCCAGCAGCCAGCAGGGTTCCGACGAGCAGTACTTC. Its protein is CASSQQGSDEQYF.

The chain uses TRBV30 and TRBJ2-7; the D gene is possibly TRBD2 (6 bases). Germline lookup yields CDR1 GTSNPN and CDR2 SVGIG (reference sequence). V was pared by 0 bases and J by 1 base, with 10 bases between. This CDR3 spans 14 amino acids. The CDR3 region is CAWSVGGVSYEQYF. As DNA, the CDR3 is TGTGCCTGGAGTGTAGGAGGGGTTTCCTACGAGCAGTACTTC.

The chain combines TRBV4-2 with TRBJ2-3, with TRBD2 matching over 8 bases. This CDR3 region has 17 residues. CDR1 and CDR2 from the germline V gene are LGHNA and YNFKEQ. V lost 5 bases and J lost 2; bases outside the gene matches: 12. The CDR3 coding sequence is TGTGCCAGCAGCGGGACCTTTAGCGGGGTACCCACAGATACGCAGTATTTT. This encodes CASSGTFSGVPTDTQYF.